The T cell receptor (beta chain) described here comes from a study of human T cells and chemical hapten exposure. Noted time point: patch test 1, 2 weeks after DPC sensitization. As to treatment: therapeutic diphenylcyclopropenone sensitization with weekly scalp DPC. Donors were 18 to 70-year-old alopecia patients suitable for DPC. Study-level results: Compared with pre-sensitization or healthy control sets, expanded TCRs clustered more. Sensitizing with DPC caused no change in TCRs above 1 in 1000 frequency.

Germline loops: CDR1 SGHVS, CDR2 FQNEAQ. CDR3 length equals 15 residues. Trimming cost V 1 base and J 6 bases, with 13 bases left between them. TCRdb reprocessed the RACE reads via MiXCR and lists one record per CDR3 protein. Of tens of thousands of distinct CDR3 sequences detected, roughly 12% appear once; the ten largest clones hold roughly 3.6%. This clonotype was seen many times. The antigen is undetermined. The sample here was whole blood, taken in connection with sensitization to the hapten diphenylcyclopropenone (DPC). The clonotype comes from a woman aged 60 to 75 with alopecia areata. Some clones in this sample may be carry-over from other donors' samples. This chain links TRBV7-8 with TRBJ2-4, with a tentative D call TRBD1 (5 bases). The CDR3 sequence: CASSLERRATNIQYF. Written as DNA, the CDR3 is TGTGCCAGCAGCTTAGAACGCAGGGCGACAAACATTCAGTACTTC.